This T cell receptor (beta chain) appears in the sequencing data of a study of OX40 agonist ivuxolimab in advanced cancers. Across the whole study: Those treated in dose escalation had hepatocellular carcinoma, melanoma, renal cell cancer or head and neck cancer.

Trimming removed 5 bases from V and 4 bases from J, with 9 bases in between. Germline CDR1 and CDR2: MNHEY and SVGAGI. This CDR3 region has 13 residues. The protocol was immunoSEQ multiplex PCR, while the TCRdb copy is restricted to in-frame clones and leaves out a portion. The sample has under 45,000 clones, approximately 78% seen once. This sequence was found in an adult with an advanced solid tumor such as melanoma, head and neck, liver or kidney cancer. This chain joins TRBV6-5 and TRBJ1-3; D remains ambiguous. This specimen consisted of CD4+ or CD8+ T cells sorted from blood, obtained in a trial of the OX40 agonist ivuxolimab. CDR3 residues: CASSQRPGNTIYF. The DNA for the CDR3 is TGTGCCAGCAGTCAACGTCCAGGAAACACCATATATTTT.